This TCR beta chain is from a study of T cells in Graves' hyperthyroidism and ophthalmopathy. Study results and caveats: The model predicted ophthalmopathy a median roughly 6.5 months before onset. Ophthalmopathy and stable hyperthyroidism were told apart by a 13 V-J model. Most clonotypes that expanded in the thyroid above 0.001 also showed up in blood.

The CDR3 has 15 amino acids. Trimming left V 0 bases short and J 7 bases short, with 18 bases between. Germline assignment: CDR1 DFQATT and CDR2 SNEGSKA (reference sequence). Exclusion followed for patients with uncontrolled infection, other autoimmune disease, pregnancy or lactation. This clonotype was found many times. Its cognate antigen is unknown. Researchers amplified the TCR beta CDR3 regions from RNA transcripts. HTBI primers were the set used in a first-round RT-PCR of the TCR CDR3. TCRdb ran MiXCR on the multiplex PCR reads and lists one entry per CDR3 protein. The repertoire includes fewer than 900,000 distinct CDR3 sequences, about 16% of them detected once, and over 7.5% sits in the top ten.

The receptor's source is a man between 18 and 29 years old with Graves' hyperthyroidism. Sequencing input: blood. The V call is TRBV20-1, the J call TRBJ2-5, with D unresolved. The CDR3 loop is CSARDPGPSLGTQYF. The CDR3, as DNA: TGCAGTGCTAGAGACCCCGGGCCCAGTCTGGGGACCCAGTACTTC.